The clone carrying this TCR beta chain was observed a few times. The antigen is not known. Both 60 Vbeta primers and 13 Jbeta primers went into the PCR. Generated by immunoSEQ multiplex PCR, the TCRdb table keeps only in-frame clones and is missing some. The sample yields 150,000 or so clones, roughly 81% seen once. These data originate in a study of cytomegalovirus exposure and HLA in healthy donors. Despite likely unrecorded immune exposures, the donors were nominally healthy at the time of sampling. Study observations and caveats: Sequencing depth roughly uniform across donors was assumed in presence/absence analyses.

Deletions cut 1 base from V and 15 bases from J, with 4 bases between. The CDR3 loop spans 9 amino acids. Per germline, CDR1 MGHDK and CDR2 SYGVNS. The sequenced sample was PBMCs. This TCR was recovered from a woman aged 18-35 years in good health and CMV-seropositive. This chain connects TRBV25-1 to TRBJ1-5; no clear D. CDR3 bases: TGTGCCAGCAGTGAATCGGGGCATTTT. This sequence encodes CASSESGHF.